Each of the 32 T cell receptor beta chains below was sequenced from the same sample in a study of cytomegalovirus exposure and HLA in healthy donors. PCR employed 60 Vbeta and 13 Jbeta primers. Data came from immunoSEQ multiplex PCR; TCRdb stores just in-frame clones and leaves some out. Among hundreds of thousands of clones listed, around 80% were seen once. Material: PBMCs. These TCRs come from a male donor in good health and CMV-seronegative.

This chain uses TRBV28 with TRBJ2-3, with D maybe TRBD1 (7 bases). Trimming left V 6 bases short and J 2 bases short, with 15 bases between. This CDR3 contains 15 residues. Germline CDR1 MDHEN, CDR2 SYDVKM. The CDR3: CASSRRDRLTDTQYF. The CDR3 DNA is TGTGCCAGCAGCAGGCGGGACAGACTCACAGATACGCAGTATTTT.

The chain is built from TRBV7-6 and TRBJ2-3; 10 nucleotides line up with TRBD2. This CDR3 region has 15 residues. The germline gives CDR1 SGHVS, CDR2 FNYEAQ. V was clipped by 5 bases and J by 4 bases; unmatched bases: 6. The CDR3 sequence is CASSPDGTSADTQYF. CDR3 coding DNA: TGTGCCAGCAGCCCCGACGGGACTAGCGCAGATACGCAGTATTTT. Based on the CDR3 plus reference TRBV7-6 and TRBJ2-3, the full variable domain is GAGVSQSPRYKVTKRGQDVALRCDPISGHVSLYWYRQALGQGPEFLTYFNYEAQQDKSGLPNDRFSAERPEGSISTLTIQRTEQRDSAMYRCASSPDGTSADTQYFGPGTRLTVL.

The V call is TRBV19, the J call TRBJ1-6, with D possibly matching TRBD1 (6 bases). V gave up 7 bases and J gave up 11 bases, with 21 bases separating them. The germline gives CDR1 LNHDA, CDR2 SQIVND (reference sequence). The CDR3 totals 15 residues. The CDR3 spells CASNRNGDRRTPLHF. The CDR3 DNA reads TGTGCCAGTAATAGAAACGGTGACAGGAGGACACCCCTCCACTTT.

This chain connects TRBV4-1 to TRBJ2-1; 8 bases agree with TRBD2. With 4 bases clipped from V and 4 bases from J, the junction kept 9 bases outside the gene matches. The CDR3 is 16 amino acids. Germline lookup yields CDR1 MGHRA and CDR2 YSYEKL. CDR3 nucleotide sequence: TGCGCCAGCAGCCTTTATAGGAGCGGGGGTTACAATGAGCAGTTCTTC. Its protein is CASSLYRSGGYNEQFF.

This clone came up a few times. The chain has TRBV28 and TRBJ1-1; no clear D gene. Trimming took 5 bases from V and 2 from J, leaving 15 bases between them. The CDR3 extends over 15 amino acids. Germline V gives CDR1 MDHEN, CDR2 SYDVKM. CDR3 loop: CASSNNGFYNTEAFF. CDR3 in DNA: TGTGCCAGCAGTAACAACGGGTTTTACAACACTGAAGCTTTCTTT.

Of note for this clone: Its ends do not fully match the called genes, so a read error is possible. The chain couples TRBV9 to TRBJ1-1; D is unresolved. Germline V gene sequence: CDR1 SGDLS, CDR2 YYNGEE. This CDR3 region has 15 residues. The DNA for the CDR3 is TGTGCCAGCAGCGTAGGGGCGGGAATGAACGCTGAAGCTTTCTTT. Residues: CASSVGAGMNAEAFF.

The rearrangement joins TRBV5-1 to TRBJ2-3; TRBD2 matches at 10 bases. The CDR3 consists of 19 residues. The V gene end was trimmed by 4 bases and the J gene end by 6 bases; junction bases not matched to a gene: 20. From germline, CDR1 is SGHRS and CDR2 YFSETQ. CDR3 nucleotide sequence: TGCGCCAGCAGCCCCTCTAGGCTGAGCGGGAGGGCCATTGTGGATACGCAGTATTTT. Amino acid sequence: CASSPSRLSGRAIVDTQYF.

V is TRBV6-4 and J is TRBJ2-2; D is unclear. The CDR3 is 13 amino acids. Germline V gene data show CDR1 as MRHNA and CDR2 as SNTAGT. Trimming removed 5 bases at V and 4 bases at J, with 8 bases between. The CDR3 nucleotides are TGTGCCAGCAGTACAGAGAGCACCGGGGAGCTGTTTTTT. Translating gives CASSTESTGELFF.

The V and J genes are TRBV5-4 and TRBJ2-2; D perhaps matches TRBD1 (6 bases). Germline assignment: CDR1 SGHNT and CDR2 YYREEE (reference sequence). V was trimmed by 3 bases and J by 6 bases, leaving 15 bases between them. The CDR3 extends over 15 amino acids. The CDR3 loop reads CASSWGQGSSGELFF. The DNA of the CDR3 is TGTGCCAGCAGCTGGGGCCAGGGGAGTTCCGGGGAGCTGTTTTTT.

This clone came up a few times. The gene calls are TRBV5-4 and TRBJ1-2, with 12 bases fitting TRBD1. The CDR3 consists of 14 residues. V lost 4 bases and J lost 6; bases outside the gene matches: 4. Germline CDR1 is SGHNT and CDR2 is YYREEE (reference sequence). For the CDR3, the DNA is TGTGCCAGCAGCCCCGGGACAGGGGGCGATGGCTACACCTTC. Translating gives CASSPGTGGDGYTF. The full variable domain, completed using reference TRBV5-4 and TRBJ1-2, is ETGVTQSPTHLIKTRGQQVTLRCSSQSGHNTVSWYQQALGQGPQFIFQYYREEENGRGNFPPRFSGLQFPNYSSELNVNALELDDSALYLCASSPGTGGDGYTFGSGTRLTVV.

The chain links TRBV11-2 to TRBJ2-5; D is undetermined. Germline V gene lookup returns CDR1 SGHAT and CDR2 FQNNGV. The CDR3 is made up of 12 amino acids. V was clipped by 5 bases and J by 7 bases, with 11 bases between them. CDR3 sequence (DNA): TGTGCCAGCAGCATCCCGATGCGGACCCAGTACTTC. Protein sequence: CASSIPMRTQYF.

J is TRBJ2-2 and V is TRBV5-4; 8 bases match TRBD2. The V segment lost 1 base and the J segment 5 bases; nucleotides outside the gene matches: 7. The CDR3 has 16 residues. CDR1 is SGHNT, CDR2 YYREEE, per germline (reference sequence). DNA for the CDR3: TGTGCCAGCAGCTTGAGCTTCGGGGGGGGAACCGGGGAGCTGTTTTTT. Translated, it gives CASSLSFGGGTGELFF.

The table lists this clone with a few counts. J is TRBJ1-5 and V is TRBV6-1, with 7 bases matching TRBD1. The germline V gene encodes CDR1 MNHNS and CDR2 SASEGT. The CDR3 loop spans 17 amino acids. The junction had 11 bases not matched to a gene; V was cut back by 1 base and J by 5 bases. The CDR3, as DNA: TGTGCCAGCAGTGAAGGTAGGGGGCGTCAAGGTTATCAGCCCCAGCATTTT. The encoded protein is CASSEGRGRQGYQPQHF.

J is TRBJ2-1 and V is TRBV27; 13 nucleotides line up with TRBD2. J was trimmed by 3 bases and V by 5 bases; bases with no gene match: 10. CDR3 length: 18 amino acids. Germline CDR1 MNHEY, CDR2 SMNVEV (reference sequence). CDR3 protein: CASSLTSGRSSLYNEQFF. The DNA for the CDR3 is TGTGCCAGCAGTCTGACTAGCGGGAGGAGTTCCCTCTACAATGAGCAGTTCTTC.

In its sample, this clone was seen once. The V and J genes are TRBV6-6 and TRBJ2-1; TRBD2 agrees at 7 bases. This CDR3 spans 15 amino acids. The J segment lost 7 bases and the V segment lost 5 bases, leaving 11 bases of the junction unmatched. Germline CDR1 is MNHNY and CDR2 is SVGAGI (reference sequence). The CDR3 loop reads CASSHDWGGKNEQFF. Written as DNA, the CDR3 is TGTGCCAGCAGTCACGACTGGGGGGGGAAAAATGAGCAGTTCTTC.

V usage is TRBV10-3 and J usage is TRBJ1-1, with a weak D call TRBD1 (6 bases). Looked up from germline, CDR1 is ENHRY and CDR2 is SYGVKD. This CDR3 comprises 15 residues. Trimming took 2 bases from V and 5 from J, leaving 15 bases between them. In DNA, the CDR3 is TGTGCCATCAGTGAGAGAGCAGGGGTGGGAACTGAAGCTTTCTTT. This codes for CAISERAGVGTEAFF.

The CDR3 is CATREGYEQYF. CDR3 nucleotide sequence: TGTGCCACCCGGGAGGGCTACGAGCAGTACTTC. The rearrangement uses TRBV2 and TRBJ2-7; TRBD2 matches 8 bases. The CDR3 consists of 11 residues. Germline V gene lookup returns CDR1 SNHLY and CDR2 FYNNEI. V dropped 10 bases and J dropped 3; count of bases not matched to a gene: 2.

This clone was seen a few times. CDR3 bases: TGTGCCAGCAGCAAATTCCCCTCAAACTTAACTAGCGAAGGCGCCTACGAGCAGTACTTC. Translation gives CASSKFPSNLTSEGAYEQYF. The genes are TRBV21-1 and TRBJ2-7; TRBD2, the table's D call, was not compared with the DNA. TRBV21-1 is a pseudogene locus. This CDR3 spans 20 amino acids.

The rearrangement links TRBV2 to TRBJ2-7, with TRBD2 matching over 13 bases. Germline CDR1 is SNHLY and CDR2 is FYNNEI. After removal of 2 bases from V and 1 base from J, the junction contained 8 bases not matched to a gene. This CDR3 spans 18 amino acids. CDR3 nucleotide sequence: TGTGCCAGCAGTGAATTAGGACTAGCGGGAGACGTATCCTACGAGCAGTACTTC. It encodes CASSELGLAGDVSYEQYF. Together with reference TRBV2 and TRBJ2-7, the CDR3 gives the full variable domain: EPEVTQTPSHQVTQMGQEVILRCVPISNHLYFYWYRQILGQKVEFLVSFYNNEISEKSEIFDDQFSVERPDGSNFTLKIRSTKLEDSAMYFCASSELGLAGDVSYEQYFGPGTRLTVT.

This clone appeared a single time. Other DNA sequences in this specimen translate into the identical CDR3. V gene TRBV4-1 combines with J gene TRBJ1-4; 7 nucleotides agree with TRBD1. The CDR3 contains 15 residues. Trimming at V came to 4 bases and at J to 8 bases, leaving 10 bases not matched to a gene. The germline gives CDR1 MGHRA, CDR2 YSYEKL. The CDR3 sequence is CASSPLEDRREKLFF. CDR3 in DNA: TGCGCCAGCAGCCCTCTGGAGGACAGGAGGGAAAAACTGTTTTTT.

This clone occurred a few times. CDR3 nucleotide sequence: TGTGCCAGCAGCTTAATGGGACAGGCGAACACTGAAGCTTTCTTT. It yields the protein CASSLMGQANTEAFF. The chain combines TRBV7-9 with TRBJ1-1; the match to TRBD1 covers 8 bases. Germline CDR1 and CDR2: SEHNR and FQNEAQ (reference sequence). The V gene end was trimmed by 2 bases and the J gene end by 1 base; junction bases not matched to a gene: 3. This CDR3 contains 15 residues.

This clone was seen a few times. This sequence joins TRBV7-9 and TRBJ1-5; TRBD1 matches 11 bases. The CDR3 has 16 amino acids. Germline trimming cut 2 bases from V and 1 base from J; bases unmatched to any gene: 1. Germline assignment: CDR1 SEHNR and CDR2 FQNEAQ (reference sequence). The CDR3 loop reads CASSLRDRGSNQPQHF. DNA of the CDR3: TGTGCCAGCAGCTTAAGGGACAGGGGGAGCAATCAGCCCCAGCATTTT.

CDR3 DNA sequence: TGTGCCAGCAGGAGACAGGTTTTGGACACCGGGGAGCTGTTTTTT. This gives the protein CASRRQVLDTGELFF. V is TRBV2 and J is TRBJ2-2, with TRBD1 as a possible D gene (6 bases). The V gene lost 6 bases and the J gene lost 3 bases, with 14 bases spanning the gap. The CDR3 contains 15 residues. Germline V lookup: CDR1 SNHLY, CDR2 FYNNEI.

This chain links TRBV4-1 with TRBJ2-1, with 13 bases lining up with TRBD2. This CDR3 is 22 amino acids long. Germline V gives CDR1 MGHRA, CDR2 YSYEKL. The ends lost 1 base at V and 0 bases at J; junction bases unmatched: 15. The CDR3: CASSQAGTSGKKGGSSYNEQFF. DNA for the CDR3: TGCGCCAGCAGCCAAGCCGGGACTAGCGGGAAGAAGGGGGGGAGCTCCTACAATGAGCAGTTCTTC.

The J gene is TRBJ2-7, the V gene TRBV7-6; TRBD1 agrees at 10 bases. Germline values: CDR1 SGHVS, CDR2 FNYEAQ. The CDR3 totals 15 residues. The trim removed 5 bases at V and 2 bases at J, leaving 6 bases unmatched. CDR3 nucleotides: TGTGCCAGCAGCCCCGGGACAGGGGCAACCTACGAGCAGTACTTC. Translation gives CASSPGTGATYEQYF.

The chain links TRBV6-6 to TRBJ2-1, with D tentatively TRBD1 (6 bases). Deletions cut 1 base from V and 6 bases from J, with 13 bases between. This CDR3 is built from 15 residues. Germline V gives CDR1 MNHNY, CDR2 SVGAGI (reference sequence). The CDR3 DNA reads TGTGCCAGCAGTTACTGGAGCAGGGGAGTCAATGAGCAGTTCTTC. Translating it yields CASSYWSRGVNEQFF.

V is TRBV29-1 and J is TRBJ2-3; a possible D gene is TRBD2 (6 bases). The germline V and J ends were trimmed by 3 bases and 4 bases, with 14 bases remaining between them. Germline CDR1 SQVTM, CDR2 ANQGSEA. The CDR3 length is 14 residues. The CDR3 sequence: CSVETGEWADTQYF. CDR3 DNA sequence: TGCAGCGTTGAGACGGGAGAGTGGGCAGATACGCAGTATTTT.

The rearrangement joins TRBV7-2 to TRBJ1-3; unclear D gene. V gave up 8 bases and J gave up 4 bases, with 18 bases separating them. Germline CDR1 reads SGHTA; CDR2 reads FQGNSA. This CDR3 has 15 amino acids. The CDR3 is CASSSEGLMGNTIYF. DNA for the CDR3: TGTGCCAGCTCTAGTGAGGGTCTGATGGGAAACACCATATATTTT.

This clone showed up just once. DNA for the CDR3: TGTGCCAGCAGTGAAAGCGAGACAGGCCGTAAAAACATTCAGTACTTC. Translating gives CASSESETGRKNIQYF. The rearrangement links TRBV2 to TRBJ2-4; D possibly corresponds to TRBD1 (6 bases). Trimming pared 2 bases from V and 4 bases from J, leaving 15 bases between. Germline CDR1 SNHLY, CDR2 FYNNEI. CDR3 length: 16 residues.

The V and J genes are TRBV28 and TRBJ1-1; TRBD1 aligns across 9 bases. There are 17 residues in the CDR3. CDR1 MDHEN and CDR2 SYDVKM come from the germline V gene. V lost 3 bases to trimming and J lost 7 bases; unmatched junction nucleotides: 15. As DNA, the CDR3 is TGTGCCAGCAGTTTTTTCGGGGACTCGAGGACAGGGGATGAAGCTTTCTTT. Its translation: CASSFFGDSRTGDEAFF.

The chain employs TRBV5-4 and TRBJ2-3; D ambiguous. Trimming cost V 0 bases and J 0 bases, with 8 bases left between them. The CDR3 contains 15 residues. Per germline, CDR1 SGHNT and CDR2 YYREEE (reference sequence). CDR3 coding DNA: TGTGCCAGCAGCTTGGAATCAGGAAGCACAGATACGCAGTATTTT. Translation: CASSLESGSTDTQYF.

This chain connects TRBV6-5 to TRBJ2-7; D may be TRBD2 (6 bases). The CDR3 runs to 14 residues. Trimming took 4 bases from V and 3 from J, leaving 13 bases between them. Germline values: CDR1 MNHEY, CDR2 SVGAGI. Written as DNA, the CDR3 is TGTGCCAGCAGTTTGACTAGGAGGAACTACGAGCAGTACTTC. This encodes CASSLTRRNYEQYF.